This T cell receptor (beta chain) was captured by sequencing in a study of spatial heterogeneity in lung cancer. On the study more broadly: There were consistently more beta-chain sequences detected than alpha-chain sequences. Study-wide results and limits: Tumor TCRs that were ubiquitous and expanded showed up in blood more at resection than follow-up.

This clonotype was counted many times. Its target is not known. A unique molecular identifier was attached to every TCR cDNA molecule. TCRdb re-called the 5' RACE reads through MiXCR, storing one row per CDR3 protein. Seen here are roughly 39,000 distinct CDR3 sequences, about 6.8% observed once, and the top ten hold around 45%. Time point of the sample: sample taken at primary tumor resection. In each case, whole RNA from tumor, nontumor lung or frozen PBMC was sequenced unsorted. The source is a female donor with early-stage non-small cell lung cancer. This specimen was PBMCs, taken at surgery.

The CDR3 region is CASSRSHGGTPAEQYF. The CDR3 DNA sequence: TGTGCCAGCAGCCGATCCCATGGGGGTACCCCAGCCGAGCAGTACTTC. The gene calls are TRBV7-8 and TRBJ2-7; tentatively, D is TRBD1 or TRBD2 (5 bases each). The germline V gene encodes CDR1 SGHVS and CDR2 FQNEAQ. Trimming took off 5 bases at V and 6 bases at J, with 23 bases between the two ends. The CDR3 has 16 residues. The whole variable domain, remainder taken from reference TRBV7-8 and TRBJ2-7, is GAGVSQSPRYKVAKRGQDVALRCDPISGHVSLFWYQQALGQGPEFLTYFQNEAQLDKSGLPSDRFFAERPEGSVSTLKIQRTQQEDSAVYLCASSRSHGGTPAEQYFGPGTRLTVT.